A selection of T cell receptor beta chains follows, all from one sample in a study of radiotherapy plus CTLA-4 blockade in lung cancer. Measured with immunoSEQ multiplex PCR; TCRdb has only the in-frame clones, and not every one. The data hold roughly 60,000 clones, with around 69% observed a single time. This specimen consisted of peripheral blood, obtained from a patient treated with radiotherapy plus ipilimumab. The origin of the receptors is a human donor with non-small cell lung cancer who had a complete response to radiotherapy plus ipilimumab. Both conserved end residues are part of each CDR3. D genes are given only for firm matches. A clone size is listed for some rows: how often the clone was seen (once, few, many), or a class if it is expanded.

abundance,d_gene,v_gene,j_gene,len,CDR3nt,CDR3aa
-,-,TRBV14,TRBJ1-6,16,TGTGCCAGCAGCCAAGTGTTGGGCACCCCGACTTCACCCCTCCACTTT,CASSQVLGTPTSPLHF
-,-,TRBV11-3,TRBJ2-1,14,TGTGCCAGCAGCTCGGCGGGAAGGAACAATGAGCAGTTCTTC,CASSSAGRNNEQFF
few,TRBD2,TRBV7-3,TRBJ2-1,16,TGTGCCAGCAGCTTAGGCGGGAGAACTACCTACAATGAGCAGTTCTTC,CASSLGGRTTYNEQFF
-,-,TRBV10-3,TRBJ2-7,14,TGTGCCTCCTCCGGGGTAACTGTCTCCTACGAGCAGTACTTC,CASSGVTVSYEQYF
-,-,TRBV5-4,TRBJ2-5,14,TGTGCCAGCAGATTGGGGGCAGGGTCCGAGACCCAGTACTTC,CASRLGAGSETQYF
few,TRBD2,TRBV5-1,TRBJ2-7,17,TGCGCCAGCAGCTTGACTAGCGGGAAGGAGTTCATCCACGAGCAGTACTTC,CASSLTSGKEFIHEQYF
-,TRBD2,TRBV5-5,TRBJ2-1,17,TGTGCCAGCAGAACCCGGACTAGCGGGGGGGCTCAGGCTGAGCAGTTCTTC,CASRTRTSGGAQAEQFF
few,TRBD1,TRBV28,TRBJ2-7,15,TGTGCCAGCAGTTTCTCCGGGACAGGGGCCAAAGAGCAGTACTTC,CASSFSGTGAKEQYF
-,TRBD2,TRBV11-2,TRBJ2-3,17,TGTGCCAGCAGCTTAGGTCCGGGACTAGCCCGCACAGATACGCAGTATTTT,CASSLGPGLARTDTQYF
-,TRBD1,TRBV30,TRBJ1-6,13,TGTGCCTGGGCGACAGGGAGTAATTCACCCCTCCACTTT,CAWATGSNSPLHF
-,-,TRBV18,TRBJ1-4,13,TGTGCCAGCGCTCTGTACACCAATGAAAAACTGTTTTTT,CASALYTNEKLFF
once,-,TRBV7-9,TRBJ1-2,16,TGTGCCAGCAGCTTAGCGGTTTTAGAGGTTAACTATGGCTACACCTTC,CASSLAVLEVNYGYTF
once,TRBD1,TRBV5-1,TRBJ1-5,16,TGCGCCAGCAGCCCCGGCTGGACAGGTGGGAATCAGCCCCAGCATTTT,CASSPGWTGGNQPQHF
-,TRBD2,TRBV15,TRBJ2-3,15,TGTGCCACCAGCAGAGATCGGACTAGATCAGATACGCAGTATTTT,CATSRDRTRSDTQYF
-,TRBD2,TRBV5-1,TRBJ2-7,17,TGCGCCAGCAGCCCACGAGGACTAGCGGGGGAGCTCTACGAGCAGTACTTC,CASSPRGLAGELYEQYF
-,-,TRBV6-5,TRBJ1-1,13,TGTGCCAGCTTGTTCAGAGGGCATAGTGAAGCTTTCTTT,CASLFRGHSEAFF
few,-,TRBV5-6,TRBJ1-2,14,TGTGCCAGCAGCTTGACAGGGCGGGGGTATGGCTACACCTTC,CASSLTGRGYGYTF
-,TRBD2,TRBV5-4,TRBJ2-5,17,TGTGCCAGCAGCTCGTTCGGGTCGGGGGGTAGACAAGAGACCCAGTACTTC,CASSSFGSGGRQETQYF
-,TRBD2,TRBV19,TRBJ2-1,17,TGTGCCAGTAGTATTCTTGGAGGACTAGTCAACTACAATGAGCAGTTCTTC,CASSILGGLVNYNEQFF
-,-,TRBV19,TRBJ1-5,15,TGTGCCAGTAGTATTTGGTCGTGGGGGGATCAGCCCCAGCATTTT,CASSIWSWGDQPQHF
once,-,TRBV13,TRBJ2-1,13,TGTGCCAGCAGCACTACTAGCCAACATGAGCAGTTCTTC,CASSTTSQHEQFF
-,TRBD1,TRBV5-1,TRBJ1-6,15,TGCGCCAGCAGCTCGGGACAGGGGGCTTCGTCACCCCTCCACTTT,CASSSGQGASSPLHF
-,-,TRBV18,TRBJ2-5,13,TGTGCCAGCTCCTGGACAATGGAAGAGACCCAGTACTTC,CASSWTMEETQYF
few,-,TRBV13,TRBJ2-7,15,TGTGCCAGCAGCTTAGGTATCACTACGACCTACGAGCAGTACTTC,CASSLGITTTYEQYF
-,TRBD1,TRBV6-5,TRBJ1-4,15,TGTGCCAGCAGGTGGACAGGGGGAGGAAGTGAAAAACTGTTTTTT,CASRWTGGGSEKLFF
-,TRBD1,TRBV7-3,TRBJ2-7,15,TGTGCCAGCAGCCCCTCAGGGGGAAGTGGTTACGAGCAGTACTTC,CASSPSGGSGYEQYF
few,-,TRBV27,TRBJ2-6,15,TGTGCCAGCAGAACCGCGGGCTCTGGGGCCAACGTCCTGACTTTC,CASRTAGSGANVLTF
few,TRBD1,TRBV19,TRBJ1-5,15,TGTGCCAGTAGGAATTACGGACAGGGAGGGCAGCCCCAGCATTTT,CASRNYGQGGQPQHF
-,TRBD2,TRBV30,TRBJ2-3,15,TGTGCCTGGAGTTCGGCTAGCGGATGGGCAGATACGCAGTATTTT,CAWSSASGWADTQYF
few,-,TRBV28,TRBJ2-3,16,TGTGCCAGCAGTTTTTCGCTAGCCTTCGGCACAGATACGCAGTATTTT,CASSFSLAFGTDTQYF
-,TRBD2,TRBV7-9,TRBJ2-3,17,TGTGCCAGCAGCTCCCTGACTAGCGGAATACCCACAGATACGCAGTATTTT,CASSSLTSGIPTDTQYF
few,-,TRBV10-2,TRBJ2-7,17,TGCGCCAGCAGTGAGCCCGCCGTGGGGCGTACAACCTACGAGCAGTACTTC,CASSEPAVGRTTYEQYF
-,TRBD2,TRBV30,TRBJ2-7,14,TGTGCCTGGAGTGAGGGTAGCGGGGCTTACGAGCAGTACTTC,CAWSEGSGAYEQYF
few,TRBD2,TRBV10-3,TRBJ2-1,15,TGTGCCATCAGCCCGGGACTAGCGGGCTACAATGAGCAGTTCTTC,CAISPGLAGYNEQFF
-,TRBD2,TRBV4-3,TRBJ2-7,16,TGCGCCAGCAGCCTGGATTGGACTAGCGGGGGGTACGAGCAGTACTTC,CASSLDWTSGGYEQYF
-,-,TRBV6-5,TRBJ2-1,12,TGTGCCAGCAGTTCCCTTCTGAATGAGCAGTTCTTC,CASSSLLNEQFF